Below, one T cell receptor beta chain is given with its context. Its antigen target is currently unknown. Per-nucleotide qualities are absent, and no much larger clonotype sits a single base away. Each collaborating institution followed its own protocols to collect whole blood in K2EDTA tubes. Collaborator samples were shipped for TCRbeta analysis as frozen whole blood, isolated PBMCs, or DNA extracted from either sample type. This sample was taken from a study of blood T cell repertoires in COVID-19 (dated by TCRdb to 2019 to 2021). Regarding the study in general: Samples from collaborators originated in the United States, Italy and Spain and spanned both the acute and convalescent phases of COVID-19. The prospective study material was composed of cDNA or gDNA derived from T cells, B-cell-depleted T cells, or PBMCs. Where HLA class I and class II types were available, the types were taken from metadata supplied by the sample provider, not from assay-based typing. The repertoires were released in a freely available public database meant as a resource for research on the immune response to SARS-CoV-2. The samples were drawn from the first 160 participants of the ongoing ImmuneRACE study and from 1,254 subjects provided by 6 global collaborators. A de-identified subject ID, COVID-19 status, age in years and sex were almost always included in the sample metadata. Deeply sampled blood TCRbeta repertoires from subjects exposed to, actively infected with, or recovered from COVID-19 were included in the dataset. The study at large found these results: How much clinical and demographic metadata was included differed by source and by participant, and the metadata was provided uncurated.

Between the V and J ends, shortened by 4 bases and 8 bases respectively, the junction contains 9 bases. The germline V gene (reference sequence) yields LGHDT for CDR1 and YNNKEL for CDR2. The CDR3 has 12 amino acids, counting the end cysteine and phenylalanine. The only DNA kept is the CDR3, 36 bases in frame from the first base. The immunoSEQ Assay, a bias-controlled multiplex PCR, was used to amplify TCRbeta CDR3 regions from genomic DNA. Concerning the study's data processing: The number of nucleated cells in each sample was estimated by amplification of reference gene primers within the assay. To quantify the absolute abundance of each unique TCRbeta CDR3 rearrangement, sequence reads were collapsed and filtered. Productive Simpson clonality was computed per sample as the square root of Simpson's diversity index over productive rearrangements. TCRdb limited this immuneACCESS table to in-frame rearrangements with V and J called. A share of clones is missing; checked studies link under half to unresolved V genes, and the rest is unexplained. The V and J calls and the clone size are those of that table, but D and trimming were determined from the DNA. The sample table lists approximately 300,000 clones, 65% to 85% of them with a count of one. About 1.2% of the sample goes to the ten largest clones.

This sequence uses TRBV3-1 (or the pseudogene TRBV3-2) and TRBJ1-3, with TRBD1 tentatively as D gene (6 bases match). This TCR was recovered from a woman aged 45-65 years with acute or convalescent COVID-19. The sample comprised peripheral blood. The DNA reads as follows: TGTGCCAGCAGCCCCAGGGGCGACACCATATATTTT. Its amino acids are CASSPRGDTIYF.